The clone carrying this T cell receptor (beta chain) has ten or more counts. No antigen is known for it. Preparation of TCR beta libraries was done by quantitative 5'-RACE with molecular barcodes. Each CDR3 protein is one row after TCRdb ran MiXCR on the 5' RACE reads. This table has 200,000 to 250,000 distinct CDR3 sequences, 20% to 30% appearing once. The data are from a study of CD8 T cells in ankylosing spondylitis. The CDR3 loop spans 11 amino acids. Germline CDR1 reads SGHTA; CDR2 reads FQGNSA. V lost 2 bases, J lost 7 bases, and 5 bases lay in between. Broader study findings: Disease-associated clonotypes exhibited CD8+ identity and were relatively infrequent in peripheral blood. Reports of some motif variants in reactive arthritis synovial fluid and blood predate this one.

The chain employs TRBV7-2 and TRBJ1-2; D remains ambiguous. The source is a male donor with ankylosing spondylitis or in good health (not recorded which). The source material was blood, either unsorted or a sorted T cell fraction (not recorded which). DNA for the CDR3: TGTGCCAGCAGCTTATACGTTGGCTACACCTTC. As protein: CASSLYVGYTF. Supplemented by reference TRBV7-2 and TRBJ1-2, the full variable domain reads GAGVSQSPSNKVTEKGKDVELRCDPISGHTALYWYRQSLGQGLEFLIYFQGNSAPDKSGLPSDRFSAERTGGSVSTLTIQRTQQEDSAVYLCASSLYVGYTFGSGTRLTVV.